The clone carrying this T cell receptor beta chain showed up many times. This beta chain slipped into a library made for alpha chains as a stray read, so its size is not meaningful. This sample's time point: sample taken at primary tumor resection. Whole RNA came from tumor, nontumor lung or frozen PBMC and was sequenced without being sorted. This entry comes from a study of spatial heterogeneity in lung cancer. Each CDR3 protein gets one entry after TCRdb re-called the 5' RACE reads with MiXCR. This sample has 16,000 or so distinct CDR3 sequences, with roughly 4% found just once. The CDR3 extends over 15 amino acids. From germline, CDR1 is SEHNR and CDR2 FQNEAQ (reference sequence). Trimming pared 3 bases from V and 3 bases from J, leaving 14 bases between.

Sequenced material: normal lung tissue next to the tumor, taken at surgery. The source is a male donor with early-stage non-small cell lung cancer. V and J are TRBV7-9 and TRBJ1-1; D remains ambiguous. Here the CDR3 DNA reads TGTGCCAGCAGCTTTATGGCCGGTGGGTACACTGAAGCTTTCTTT. This sequence encodes CASSFMAGGYTEAFF.